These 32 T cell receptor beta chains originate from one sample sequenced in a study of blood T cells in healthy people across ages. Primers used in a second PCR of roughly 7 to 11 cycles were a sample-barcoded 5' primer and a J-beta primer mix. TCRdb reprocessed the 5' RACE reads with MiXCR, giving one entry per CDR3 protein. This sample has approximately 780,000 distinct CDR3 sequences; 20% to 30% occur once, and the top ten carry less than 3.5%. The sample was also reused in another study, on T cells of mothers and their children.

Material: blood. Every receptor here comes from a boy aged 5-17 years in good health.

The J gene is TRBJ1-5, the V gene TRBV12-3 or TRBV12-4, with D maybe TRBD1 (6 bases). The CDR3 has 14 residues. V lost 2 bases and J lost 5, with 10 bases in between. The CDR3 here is CASSLLGADQPQHF. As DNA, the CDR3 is TGTGCCAGCAGTTTATTGGGGGCCGATCAGCCCCAGCATTTT.

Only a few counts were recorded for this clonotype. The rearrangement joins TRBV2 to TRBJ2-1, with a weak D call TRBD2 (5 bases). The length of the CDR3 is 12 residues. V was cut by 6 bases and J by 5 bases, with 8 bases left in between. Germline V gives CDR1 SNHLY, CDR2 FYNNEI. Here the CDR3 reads CASSPGDNEQFF. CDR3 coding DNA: TGTGCCAGCAGCCCCGGGGACAATGAGCAGTTCTTC.

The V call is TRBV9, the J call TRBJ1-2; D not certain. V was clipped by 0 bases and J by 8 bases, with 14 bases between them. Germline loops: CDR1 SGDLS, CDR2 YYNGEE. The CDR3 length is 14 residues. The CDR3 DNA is TGTGCCAGCAGCGTAGATGGCGGCCTGCGGGGCTACACCTTC. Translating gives CASSVDGGLRGYTF.

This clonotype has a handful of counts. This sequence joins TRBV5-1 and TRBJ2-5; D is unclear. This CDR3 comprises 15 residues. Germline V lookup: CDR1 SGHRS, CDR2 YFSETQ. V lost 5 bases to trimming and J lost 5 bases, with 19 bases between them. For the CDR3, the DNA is TGCGCCAGCAGTGCCGGAAGGGCCCGTACGGAGACCCAGTACTTC. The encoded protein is CASSAGRARTETQYF.

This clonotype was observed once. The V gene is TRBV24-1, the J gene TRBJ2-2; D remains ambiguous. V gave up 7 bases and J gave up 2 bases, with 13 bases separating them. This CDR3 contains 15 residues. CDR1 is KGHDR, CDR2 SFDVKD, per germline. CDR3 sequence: CATSARTGNTGELFF. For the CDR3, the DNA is TGTGCCACCAGCGCCCGGACGGGTAACACCGGGGAGCTGTTTTTT.

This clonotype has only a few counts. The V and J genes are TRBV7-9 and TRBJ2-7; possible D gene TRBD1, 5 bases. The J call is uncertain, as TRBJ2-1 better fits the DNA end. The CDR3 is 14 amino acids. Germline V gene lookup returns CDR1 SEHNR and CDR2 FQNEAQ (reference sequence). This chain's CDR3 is CASSPRAQANEQFF. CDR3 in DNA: TGTGCCAGCAGCCCCAGGGCCCAAGCCAATGAGCAGTTCTTC.

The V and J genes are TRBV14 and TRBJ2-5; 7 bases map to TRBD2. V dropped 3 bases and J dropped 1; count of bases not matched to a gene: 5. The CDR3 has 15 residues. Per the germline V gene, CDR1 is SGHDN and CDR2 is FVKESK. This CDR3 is CASSQVRGSQETQYF. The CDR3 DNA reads TGTGCCAGCAGCCAGGTGCGGGGGAGCCAAGAGACCCAGTACTTC.

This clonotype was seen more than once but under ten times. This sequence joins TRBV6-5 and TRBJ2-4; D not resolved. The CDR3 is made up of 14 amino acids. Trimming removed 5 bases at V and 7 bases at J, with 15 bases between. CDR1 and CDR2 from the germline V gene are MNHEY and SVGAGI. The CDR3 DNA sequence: TGTGCCAGCAGTGCAACAAAGGACGGGAACATTCAGTACTTC. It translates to CASSATKDGNIQYF.

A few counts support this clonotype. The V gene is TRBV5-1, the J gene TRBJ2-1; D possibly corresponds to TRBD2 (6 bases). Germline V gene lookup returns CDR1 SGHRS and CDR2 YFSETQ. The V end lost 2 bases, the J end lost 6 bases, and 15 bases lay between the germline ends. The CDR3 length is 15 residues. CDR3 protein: CASSLRRAGPNEQFF. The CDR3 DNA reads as TGCGCCAGCAGCTTAAGGAGGGCAGGCCCCAATGAGCAGTTCTTC.

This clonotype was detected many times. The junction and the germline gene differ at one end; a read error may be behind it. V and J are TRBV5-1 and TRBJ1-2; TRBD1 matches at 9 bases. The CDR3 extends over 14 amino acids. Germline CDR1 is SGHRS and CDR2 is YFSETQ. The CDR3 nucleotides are TGTGCCAGCAGCTTAGGACAGGGGAACTATGGCTACACCTTC. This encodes CASSLGQGNYGYTF.

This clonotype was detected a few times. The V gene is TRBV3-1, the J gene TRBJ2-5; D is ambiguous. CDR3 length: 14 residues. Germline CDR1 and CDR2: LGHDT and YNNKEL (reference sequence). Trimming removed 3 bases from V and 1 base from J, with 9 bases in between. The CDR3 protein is CASSQDVGQETQYF. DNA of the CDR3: TGTGCCAGCAGCCAGGACGTGGGCCAAGAGACCCAGTACTTC.

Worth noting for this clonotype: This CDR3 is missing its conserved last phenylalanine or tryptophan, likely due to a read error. The DNA of the CDR3 is TGCGCCAGCAGCTTGTTGGGGACAGTATCCTACGAGCAGTACCTC. Encoded protein: CASSLLGTVSYEQYL. The gene calls are TRBV5-1 and TRBJ2-7, with 7 bases matching TRBD1. The CDR3 is 15 residues long. CDR1 is SGHRS and CDR2 is YFSETQ in the germline V gene. After removal of 1 base from V and 1 base from J, the junction contained 5 bases not matched to a gene.

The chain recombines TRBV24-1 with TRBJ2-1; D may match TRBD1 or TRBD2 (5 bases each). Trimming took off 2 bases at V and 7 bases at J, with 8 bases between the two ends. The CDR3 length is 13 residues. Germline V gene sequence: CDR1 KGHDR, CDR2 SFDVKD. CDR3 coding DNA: TGTGCCACCAGTGATTCGGGGCAGAATGAGCAGTTCTTC. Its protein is CATSDSGQNEQFF.

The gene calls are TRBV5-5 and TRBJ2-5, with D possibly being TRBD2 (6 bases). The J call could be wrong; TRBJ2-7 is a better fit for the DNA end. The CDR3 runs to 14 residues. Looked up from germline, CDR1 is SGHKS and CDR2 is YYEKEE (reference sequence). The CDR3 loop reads CASSLRRGSYEQYF. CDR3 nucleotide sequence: TGTGCCAGCAGCTTGAGACGGGGGTCCTACGAGCAGTACTTC.

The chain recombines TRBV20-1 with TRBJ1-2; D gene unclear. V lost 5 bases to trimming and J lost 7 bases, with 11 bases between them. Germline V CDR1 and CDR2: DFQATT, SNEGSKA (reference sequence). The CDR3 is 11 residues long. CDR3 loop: CSAPMLSGYTF. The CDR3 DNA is TGCAGTGCTCCCATGCTTTCTGGCTACACCTTC.

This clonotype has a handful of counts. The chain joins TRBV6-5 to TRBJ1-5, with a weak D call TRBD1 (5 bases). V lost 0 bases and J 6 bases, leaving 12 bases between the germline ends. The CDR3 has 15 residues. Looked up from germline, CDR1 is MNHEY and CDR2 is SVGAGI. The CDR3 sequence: CASSYSQGLGQPQHF. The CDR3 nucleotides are TGTGCCAGCAGTTACTCTCAGGGTTTGGGTCAGCCCCAGCATTTT.

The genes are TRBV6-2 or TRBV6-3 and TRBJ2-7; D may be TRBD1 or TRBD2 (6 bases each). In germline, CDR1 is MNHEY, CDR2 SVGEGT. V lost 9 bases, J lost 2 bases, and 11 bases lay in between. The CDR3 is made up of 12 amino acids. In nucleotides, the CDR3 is TGTGCCAGTTTTGGGGGGCCCTACGAGCAGTACTTC. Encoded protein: CASFGGPYEQYF.

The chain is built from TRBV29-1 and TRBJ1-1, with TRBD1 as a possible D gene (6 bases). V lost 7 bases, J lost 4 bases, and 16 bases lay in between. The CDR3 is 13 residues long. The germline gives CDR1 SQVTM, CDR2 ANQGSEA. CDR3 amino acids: CSGCDRIGTEAFF. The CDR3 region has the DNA TGCAGCGGGTGTGACAGGATCGGCACTGAAGCTTTCTTT.

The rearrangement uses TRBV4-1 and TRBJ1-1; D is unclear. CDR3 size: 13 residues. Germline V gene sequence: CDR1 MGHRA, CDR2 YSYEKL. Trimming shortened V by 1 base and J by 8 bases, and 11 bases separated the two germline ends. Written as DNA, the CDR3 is TGCGCCAGCAGCCAAGGTAGGGCGGGAGAAGCTTTCTTT. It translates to CASSQGRAGEAFF.

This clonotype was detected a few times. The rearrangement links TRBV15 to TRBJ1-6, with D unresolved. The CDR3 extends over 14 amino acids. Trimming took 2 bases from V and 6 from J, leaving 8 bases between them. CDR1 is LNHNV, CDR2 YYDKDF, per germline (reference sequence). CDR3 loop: CATSRQWGNSPLHF. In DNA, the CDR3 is TGTGCCACCAGCAGACAGTGGGGTAATTCACCCCTCCACTTT. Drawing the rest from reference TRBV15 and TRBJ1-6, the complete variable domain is DAMVIQNPRYQVTQFGKPVTLSCSQTLNHNVMYWYQQKSSQAPKLLFHYYDKDFNNEADTPDNFQSRRPNTSFCFLDIRSPGLGDTAMYLCATSRQWGNSPLHFGNGTRLTVT.

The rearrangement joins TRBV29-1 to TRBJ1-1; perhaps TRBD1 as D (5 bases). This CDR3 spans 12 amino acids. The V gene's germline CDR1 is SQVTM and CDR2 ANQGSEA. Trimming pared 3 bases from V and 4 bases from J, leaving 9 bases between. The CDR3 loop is CSVDSGLTEAFF. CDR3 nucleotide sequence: TGCAGCGTTGATTCGGGGCTCACTGAAGCTTTCTTT.

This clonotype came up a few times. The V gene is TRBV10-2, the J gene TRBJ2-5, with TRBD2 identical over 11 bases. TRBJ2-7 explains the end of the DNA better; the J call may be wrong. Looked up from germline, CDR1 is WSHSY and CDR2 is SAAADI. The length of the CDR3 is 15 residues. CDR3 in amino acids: CASSPTSGASYEQYF. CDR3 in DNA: TGCGCCAGCTCTCCGACTAGCGGGGCTTCCTACGAGCAGTACTTC.

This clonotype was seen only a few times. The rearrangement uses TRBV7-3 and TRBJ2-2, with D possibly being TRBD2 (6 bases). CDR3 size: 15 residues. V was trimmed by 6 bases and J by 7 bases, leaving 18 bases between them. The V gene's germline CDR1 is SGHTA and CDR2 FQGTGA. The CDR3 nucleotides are TGTGCCAGCAGGGCTGGAGGGGCCGGAGACGGGGAGCTGTTTTTT. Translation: CASRAGGAGDGELFF.

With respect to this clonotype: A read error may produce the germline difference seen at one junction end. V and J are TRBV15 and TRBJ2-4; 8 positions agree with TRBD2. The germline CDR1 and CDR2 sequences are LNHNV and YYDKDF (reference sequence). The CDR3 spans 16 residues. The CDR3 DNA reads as TGTGCCTCCAGCAGAGGCCTAGCGGGCTTCGAGAACATTCAGTACTTC. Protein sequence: CASSRGLAGFENIQYF.

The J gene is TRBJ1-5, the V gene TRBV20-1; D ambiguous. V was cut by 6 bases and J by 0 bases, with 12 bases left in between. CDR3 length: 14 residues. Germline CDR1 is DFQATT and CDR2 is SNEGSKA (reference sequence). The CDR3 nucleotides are TGCAGTGCCAATGAAGCTTCTAGCAATCAGCCCCAGCATTTT. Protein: CSANEASSNQPQHF.

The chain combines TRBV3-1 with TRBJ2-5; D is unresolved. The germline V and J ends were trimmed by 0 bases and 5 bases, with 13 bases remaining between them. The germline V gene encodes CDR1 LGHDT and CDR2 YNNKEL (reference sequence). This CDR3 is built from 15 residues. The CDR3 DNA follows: TGTGCCAGCAGCCAAGAGCTGGGCGCCGGGGAGACCCAGTACTTC. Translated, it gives CASSQELGAGETQYF.

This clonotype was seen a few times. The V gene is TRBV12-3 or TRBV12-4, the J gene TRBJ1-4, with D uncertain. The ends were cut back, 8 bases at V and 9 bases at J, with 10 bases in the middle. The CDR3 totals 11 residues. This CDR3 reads CASGSGKKLFF. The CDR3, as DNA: TGTGCCAGCGGGAGCGGAAAAAAACTGTTTTTT.

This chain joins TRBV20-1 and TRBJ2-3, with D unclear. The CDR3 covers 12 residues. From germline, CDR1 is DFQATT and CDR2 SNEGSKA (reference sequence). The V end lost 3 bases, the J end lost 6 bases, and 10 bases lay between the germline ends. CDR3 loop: CSASLPGDTQYF. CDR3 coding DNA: TGCAGTGCTAGCCTCCCTGGGGATACGCAGTATTTT.

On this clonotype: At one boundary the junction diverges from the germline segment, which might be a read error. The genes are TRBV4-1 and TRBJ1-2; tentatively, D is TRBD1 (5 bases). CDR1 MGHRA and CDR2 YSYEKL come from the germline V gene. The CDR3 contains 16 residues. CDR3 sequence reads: CTSSHGTWRTGYGYTF. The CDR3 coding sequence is TGCACCAGCAGCCACGGGACCTGGAGGACGGGATATGGCTACACCTTC.

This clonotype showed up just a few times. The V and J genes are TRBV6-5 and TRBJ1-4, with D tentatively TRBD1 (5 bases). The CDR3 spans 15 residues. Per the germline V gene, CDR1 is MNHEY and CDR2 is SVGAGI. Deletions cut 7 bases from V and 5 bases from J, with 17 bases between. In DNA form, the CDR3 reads TGTGCCAGCAACCCCAGCGCGCCAGGGAATGAAAAACTGTTTTTT. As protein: CASNPSAPGNEKLFF.

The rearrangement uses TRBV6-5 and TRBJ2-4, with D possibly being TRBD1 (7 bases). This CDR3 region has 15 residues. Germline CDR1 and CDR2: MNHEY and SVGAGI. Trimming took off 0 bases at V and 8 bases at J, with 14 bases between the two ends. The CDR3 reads CASSYSRGAPDIQYF. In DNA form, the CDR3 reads TGTGCCAGCAGTTACTCCAGGGGGGCGCCGGACATTCAGTACTTC.

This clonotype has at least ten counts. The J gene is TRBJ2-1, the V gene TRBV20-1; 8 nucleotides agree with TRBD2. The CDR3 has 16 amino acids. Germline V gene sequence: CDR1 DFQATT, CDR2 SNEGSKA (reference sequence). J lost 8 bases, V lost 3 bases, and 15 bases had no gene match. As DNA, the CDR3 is TGCAGTGCTAGCCGATCCCGCGGGGGGTTGGTAGATGAGCAGTTCTTC. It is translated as CSASRSRGGLVDEQFF.